Below, one TCR beta chain is given with its context. The sample belongs to a study of T cell changes during pregnancy in multiple sclerosis. Data came from immunoSEQ multiplex PCR; TCRdb stores just in-frame clones and leaves some out. The table lists about 130,000 clones, roughly 95% of them singletons. The source of this sequence is a female donor with multiple sclerosis, enrolled in a pregnancy study. The sample here was peripheral blood, taken after pregnancy.

The CDR3 region has the DNA TGTGCCAGTAGTGGGCGCCCGGGACAGGTCCCCCCAACTGAAGCTTTCTTT. This gives the protein CASSGRPGQVPPTEAFF. This chain links TRBV19 with TRBJ1-1, with 8 positions matching TRBD1. J lost 5 bases, V lost 5 bases, and 16 bases had no gene match. Per the germline V gene, CDR1 is LNHDA and CDR2 is SQIVND (reference sequence). The CDR3 sequence is 17 residues long.